The present TCR beta chain was sequenced within a study of blood T cell repertoires in COVID-19. Study in general: In each case, the material was cDNA or gDNA derived from T cells, B-cell-depleted T cells, or PBMCs.

The CDR3 has 14 residues. Per germline, CDR1 SGHNT and CDR2 YYREEE (reference sequence). Between the trimmed V and J ends, which lost 7 bases and 7 bases, there was a span of 15 bases. Sequencing used immunoSEQ multiplex PCR; TCRdb keeps in-frame clones, though not all of them. Altogether about 200,000 clones are present, about four fifths being singletons, with the ten largest covering under 3%. The chain uses TRBV5-4 and TRBJ1-6; D is perhaps TRBD1 (5 bases). The sequence was obtained from a middle-aged woman with active or convalescent COVID-19. Sequencing was carried out using peripheral blood. The chain's CDR3 is CASGQTGTNSPLHF. The CDR3, as DNA: TGTGCCAGCGGACAAACAGGAACCAATTCACCCCTCCACTTT.